A selection of T cell receptor beta chains follows, all from one sample in a study of blood T cell repertoires in COVID-19. TCRdb's table, derived via immunoSEQ multiplex PCR, lists solely in-frame clones and lacks some. The sample has hundreds of thousands of clones, roughly 90% seen once. The sample taken for sequencing was PBMCs or T cells enriched from blood (not recorded which). The receptor source for this set is a woman under 30 who had been exposed to COVID-19. The CDR3 runs from the conserved cysteine through the conserved F or W. The D gene is left open where the match is weak. Clone size is not always given. Where it is, it says once, few, many or a class for expanded clones.

- | - | TRBJ1-5 | TRBV7-2 | CASSLGSRSNQPQHF | TGTGCCAGCAGCTTAGGGTCTCGGAGCAATCAGCCCCAGCATTTT
- | TRBD2 | TRBJ2-1 | TRBV5-1 | CASRSNAGTTSEQFF | TGCGCCAGCAGATCTAACGCCGGGACTACGAGTGAGCAGTTCTTC
- | TRBD1 | TRBJ2-3 | TRBV30 | CAWSIGGDTDTQYF | TGTGCCTGGAGTATAGGGGGCGACACAGATACGCAGTATTTT
- | - | TRBJ1-6 | TRBV11-2 | CASSFPYLDSPLHF | TGTGCCAGCAGCTTTCCCTATCTTGATTCACCCCTCCACTTT
- | TRBD1 | TRBJ1-6 | TRBV29-1 | CSVTTGGLNSPLHF | TGCAGCGTTACTACAGGGGGCTTGAATTCACCCCTCCACTTT
- | - | TRBJ1-4 | TRBV28 | CASSLFLGSGNEKLFF | TGTGCCAGCAGTTTATTTTTGGGGTCGGGGAACGAAAAACTGTTTTTT
once | - | TRBJ2-1 | TRBV3-1/TRBV3-2 | CASSLGGGSYNEQFF | TGTGCCAGCAGCCTGGGGGGAGGCTCCTACAATGAGCAGTTCTTC
- | TRBD1 | TRBJ1-5 | TRBV3-1/TRBV3-2 | CASSQQPPGQGANQPQHF | TGTGCCAGCAGCCAACAGCCCCCGGGACAGGGAGCAAATCAGCCCCAGCATTTT
- | TRBD1 | TRBJ1-5 | TRBV15 | CATSRVGTGGASNQPQHF | TGTGCCACCAGCAGAGTGGGAACAGGGGGCGCGAGCAATCAGCCCCAGCATTTT
few | - | TRBJ2-2 | TRBV6-6 | CASSLRAMREPPNTGELFF | TGTGCCAGCAGTCTACGGGCTATGAGGGAGCCCCCGAACACCGGGGAGCTGTTTTTT
few | TRBD2 | TRBJ2-1 | TRBV9 | CASSVESGLAHEQFF | TGTGCCAGCAGCGTAGAGTCGGGACTAGCCCATGAGCAGTTCTTC
- | - | TRBJ1-6 | TRBV7-2 | CASSLNSDRSSPLHF | TGTGCCAGCAGCTTAAATAGTGACAGGTCTTCACCCCTCCACTTT
- | TRBD1 | TRBJ2-7 | TRBV10-2 | CASSDTGGADYEQYF | TGCGCCAGCAGCGACACAGGGGGCGCCGACTACGAGCAGTACTTC
- | TRBD2 | TRBJ2-1 | TRBV11-2 | CASSPGGLAGNHNEQFF | TGTGCCAGCAGCCCCGGGGGGCTAGCGGGTAACCACAATGAGCAGTTCTTC
- | TRBD1 | TRBJ1-1 | TRBV7-2 | CASSLAGQGAGSTEAFF | TGTGCCAGCAGCTTAGCGGGACAGGGGGCGGGGAGCACTGAAGCTTTCTTT
- | - | TRBJ1-3 | TRBV6-6 | CASSYFSGATIYF | TGTGCCAGCAGTTACTTTTCAGGGGCCACCATATATTTT
- | TRBD1 | TRBJ2-2 | TRBV2 | CASSDDRVTGELFF | TGTGCCAGCAGTGATGACAGGGTTACCGGGGAGCTGTTTTTT
- | TRBD1 | TRBJ2-1 | TRBV5-4 | CASSAGQGFDNEQFF | TGTGCCAGCAGCGCGGGACAGGGGTTCGACAATGAGCAGTTCTTC
- | - | TRBJ2-4 | TRBV5-1 | CASSLDPSQLSGKNIQYF | TGCGCCAGCAGCTTGGACCCTAGTCAGTTGTCGGGCAAAAACATTCAGTACTTC
few | - | TRBJ1-2 | TRBV6-1 | CASSDGANYGYTF | TGTGCCAGCAGTGACGGGGCTAACTATGGCTACACCTTC
- | TRBD2 | TRBJ2-7 | TRBV5-8 | CASSPGLAGGHEQYF | TGTGCCAGCAGCCCGGGACTAGCGGGGGGGCACGAGCAGTACTTC
- | - | TRBJ2-2 | TRBV5-8 | CASSLVPGTGELFF | TGTGCCAGCAGCTTGGTACCGGGCACCGGGGAGCTGTTTTTT
once | TRBD2 | TRBJ2-5 | TRBV3-1/TRBV3-2 | CASSQIKGTSGSFKETQYF | TGTGCCAGCAGCCAGATTAAGGGGACTAGCGGGAGTTTCAAAGAGACCCAGTACTTC
- | - | TRBJ2-7 | TRBV27 | CASSHSSSYEQYF | TGTGCCAGCAGCCACTCGAGCTCCTACGAGCAGTACTTC
- | - | TRBJ1-5 | TRBV5-1 | CASSLDFSGNQPQHF | TGCGCCAGCAGCTTGGATTTTTCCGGGAATCAGCCCCAGCATTTT
- | TRBD1 | TRBJ1-5 | TRBV13 | CASSSGGRLNQPQHF | TGTGCCAGCAGCTCAGGGGGCAGGCTTAATCAGCCCCAGCATTTT
- | TRBD1 | TRBJ1-1 | TRBV18 | CASSPPGQGPNTEAFF | TGTGCCAGCTCACCACCAGGACAGGGACCAAACACTGAAGCTTTCTTT
- | - | TRBJ2-2 | TRBV11-2 | CASSLVSGTGELFF | TGTGCCAGCAGCTTAGTCAGTGGCACCGGGGAGCTGTTTTTT
once | - | TRBJ1-2 | TRBV7-2 | CASSSRGVYGYTF | TGTGCCAGCAGCTCGCGGGGGGTCTATGGCTACACCTTC
- | - | TRBJ1-6 | TRBV7-2 | CASSLQGGSSYNSPLHF | TGTGCCAGCAGCTTACAGGGAGGGAGCTCCTATAATTCACCCCTCCACTTT
once | - | TRBJ2-1 | TRBV5-1 | CASSPGLASPDPENEQFF | TGCGCCAGCAGCCCTGGGTTGGCTAGCCCGGACCCCGAAAATGAGCAGTTCTTC
- | - | TRBJ2-1 | TRBV5-5 | CASSLNRGTYNEQFF | TGTGCCAGCAGCTTGAATCGAGGAACTTACAATGAGCAGTTCTTC